This record covers a single T cell receptor beta chain. Antigen specificity is unknown. This sample stems from a study of neoadjuvant anti-PD-1 for oral cavity cancer. Study-wide points: Treg/Th17 ratio rose with pretreatment blood and fell with post-treatment tumor TCRbeta clonality.

The CDR3 is 14 residues long. Germline assignment: CDR1 MDHEN and CDR2 SYDVKM. V was pared by 5 bases and J by 10 bases, with 12 bases of the junction left unmatched. Time point described: after neoadjuvant nivolumab, at surgical resection. Method: immunoSEQ multiplex PCR; TCRdb's copy keeps in-frame clones and lacks some. The table records some 14,000 clones, about 70% of them present only once. The V gene is TRBV28, the J gene TRBJ1-2; the match to TRBD1 covers 8 bases. This sequence originates from a person between 40 and 85 years old with oral cavity squamous cell carcinoma. The specimen was PBMCs, collected after nivolumab (anti-PD-1) treatment. In DNA form, the CDR3 reads TGTGCCAGCAGTCTGTGGACAGGGAGGGAGGACTACACCTTC. Amino acid sequence: CASSLWTGREDYTF.